These 28 T cell receptor beta chains came from one sample sequenced in a study of blood T cells in healthy people across ages. Alongside a J-beta primer mix, a sample-barcoded 5' primer served in a second PCR lasting about 6 to 12 cycles. Using its own MiXCR run on the 5' RACE reads, TCRdb lists one record per CDR3 protein. The repertoire holds approximately 1,100,000 distinct CDR3 sequences, with 40% to 55% as singletons. The sequenced material came from blood. The receptors come from an older woman in good health.

This clonotype showed up just a few times. This sequence joins TRBV9 and TRBJ1-1, with 9 bases that match TRBD1. The J segment lost 7 bases and the V segment lost 7 bases, leaving 14 bases of the junction unmatched. The CDR3 sequence is 15 residues long. In germline, CDR1 is SGDLS, CDR2 YYNGEE. CDR3 in DNA: TGTGCCAGCGGACGCGCCGGACAGGGGACCGTTGAAGCTTTCTTT. It codes for CASGRAGQGTVEAFF.

The J gene is TRBJ2-1, the V gene TRBV20-1; 9 bases are a match to TRBD1. The CDR3 runs 17 residues. Germline V gene sequence: CDR1 DFQATT, CDR2 SNEGSKA (reference sequence). The ends lost 1 base at V and 3 bases at J; junction bases unmatched: 10. CDR3 protein: CSARGPSGTGNYNEQFF. The CDR3 DNA sequence: TGCAGTGCTAGAGGGCCGTCCGGGACAGGGAACTACAATGAGCAGTTCTTC.

This chain joins TRBV5-1 and TRBJ2-5; D may be TRBD2 (5 bases). CDR1 is SGHRS and CDR2 is YFSETQ in the germline V gene. This CDR3 is 15 amino acids long. Trimming shortened V by 4 bases and J by 2 bases, and 15 bases separated the two germline ends. Written as DNA, the CDR3 is TGCGCCAGCAGCATCCACACGGACTCACAAGAGACCCAGTACTTC. Protein sequence: CASSIHTDSQETQYF.

The CDR3 DNA reads as TGTGCCAGCAGCTTAGGGTCCGGGCGGGGGAGCTCCTACAATGAGCAGTTCTTC. Its protein is CASSLGSGRGSSYNEQFF. V is TRBV13 and J is TRBJ2-1; 7 positions match TRBD2. The CDR3 has 18 residues. Germline CDR1 PRHDT, CDR2 FYEKMQ (reference sequence). Losses at the gene ends were 0 bases for V and 0 bases for J; bases not matched to a gene: 8. Full variable domain (rest looked up from reference TRBV13 and TRBJ2-1): AAGVIQSPRHLIKEKRETATLKCYPIPRHDTVYWYQQGPGQDPQFLISFYEKMQSDKGSIPDRFSAQQFSDYHSELNMSSLELGDSALYFCASSLGSGRGSSYNEQFFGPGTRLTVL.

This rearrangement joins TRBV7-2 to TRBJ2-5, with D uncertain. This CDR3 is 11 amino acids long. Per germline, CDR1 SGHTA and CDR2 FQGNSA. Trimming stripped 3 bases from V and 11 bases from J, with 10 bases between. In DNA, the CDR3 is TGTGCCAGCAGCTTTATCAGTGAGCAGTACTTC. It yields the protein CASSFISEQYF.

This clonotype has more than one count but fewer than ten. V usage is TRBV7-2 and J usage is TRBJ2-5; D uncertain. Germline V gene data show CDR1 as SGHTA and CDR2 as FQGNSA. The CDR3 has 15 amino acids. V was pared by 0 bases and J by 4 bases, with 12 bases between. The CDR3 bases are TGTGCCAGCAGCTTAGCAAGTTCTCCGCGAGAGACCCAGTACTTC. It translates to CASSLASSPRETQYF.

This chain joins TRBV15 and TRBJ2-7, with unresolved D. Deletions cut 0 bases from V and 0 bases from J, with 6 bases between. The CDR3 is 14 amino acids. Germline CDR1 and CDR2: LNHNV and YYDKDF (reference sequence). CDR3 residues: CATSRDAHSYEQYF. CDR3 in DNA: TGTGCCACCAGCAGAGATGCCCACTCCTACGAGCAGTACTTC.

This chain connects TRBV20-1 to TRBJ2-1, with D uncertain. CDR3 length equals 13 residues. V was cut by 3 bases and J by 4 bases, with 10 bases left in between. Germline V gene sequence: CDR1 DFQATT, CDR2 SNEGSKA (reference sequence). The CDR3 reads CSARSVSYNEQFF. Here the CDR3 DNA reads TGCAGTGCTAGGTCCGTATCGTACAATGAGCAGTTCTTC.

This sequence joins TRBV12-3 or TRBV12-4 and TRBJ2-1, with unresolved D. The CDR3 length is 13 residues. V shed 3 bases and J shed 7 bases, with 10 bases lying between them. The CDR3 loop reads CASSFLGINEQFF. Written as DNA, the CDR3 is TGTGCCAGCAGTTTCTTAGGGATAAATGAGCAGTTCTTC.

The gene calls are TRBV4-2 and TRBJ2-1; 8 bases are a match to TRBD2. The CDR3 has 17 residues. After removal of 1 base from V and 2 bases from J, the junction contained 7 bases not matched to a gene. Looked up from germline, CDR1 is LGHNA and CDR2 is YNFKEQ. The CDR3, as DNA: TGTGCCAGCAGCCAAGCGCCTAGCGGGCTTCCCTACAATGAGCAGTTCTTC. Its protein is CASSQAPSGLPYNEQFF.

The chain is built from TRBV7-7 and TRBJ2-1; 13 bases match TRBD2. This CDR3 has 17 amino acids. V trimming: 5 bases; J trimming: 7 bases; junction bases outside the gene matches: 11. Germline V CDR1 and CDR2: SSHAT, FNYEAQ (reference sequence). CDR3 protein: CASSQTSGRPLPNEQFF. The CDR3 DNA follows: TGTGCCAGCAGCCAGACTAGCGGGAGGCCCCTTCCGAATGAGCAGTTCTTC.

The chain employs TRBV28 and TRBJ2-5; tentatively, D is TRBD1 (5 bases). The CDR3 is 17 residues long. Germline CDR1 reads MDHEN; CDR2 reads SYDVKM. With 5 bases removed from V and 2 bases from J, the gap between germline ends came to 21 bases. CDR3 region: CASSPPQGGSPQETQYF. The CDR3 region has the DNA TGTGCCAGCAGTCCACCCCAGGGTGGCAGTCCACAAGAGACCCAGTACTTC. The whole variable domain, filled in from reference TRBV28 and TRBJ2-5, reads DVKVTQSSRYLVKRTGEKVFLECVQDMDHENMFWYRQDPGLGLRLIYFSYDVKMKEKGDIPEGYSVSREKKERFSLILESASTNQTSMYLCASSPPQGGSPQETQYFGPGTRLLVL.

This clonotype appeared a few times. The chain couples TRBV9 to TRBJ2-6; no clear D. Trimming took 2 bases from V and 1 from J, leaving 7 bases between them. This CDR3 has 15 amino acids. CDR1 is SGDLS and CDR2 is YYNGEE in the germline V gene. The CDR3 DNA reads as TGTGCCAGCAGCGTCCTAGGTTCTGGGGCCAACGTCCTGACTTTC. Its translation is CASSVLGSGANVLTF.

This clonotype was seen more than once but under ten times. The rearrangement links TRBV9 to TRBJ2-7, with D perhaps matching TRBD1 (6 bases). Germline V gene data show CDR1 as SGDLS and CDR2 as YYNGEE. Trimming removed 0 bases from V and 4 bases from J, with 14 bases in between. There are 15 residues in the CDR3. CDR3 protein: CASSVVAGDVYEQYF. The DNA of the CDR3 is TGTGCCAGCAGCGTAGTGGCAGGGGATGTTTACGAGCAGTACTTC.

This clonotype was counted only a few times. V and J are TRBV27 and TRBJ2-4; the D call may be TRBD1 or TRBD2 (6 bases each). Germline CDR1 MNHEY, CDR2 SMNVEV (reference sequence). The V end was cut by 0 bases, the J end by 8 bases, with 14 bases between. This CDR3 has 15 amino acids. The CDR3 bases are TGTGCCAGCAGTTTATCGCCCGGGGGCGGTGACATTCAGTACTTC. Translation gives CASSLSPGGGDIQYF.

The chain couples TRBV27 to TRBJ2-1; TRBD1 matches 7 bases. Germline values: CDR1 MNHEY, CDR2 SMNVEV (reference sequence). With V trimmed by 1 base and J by 9 bases, 15 bases remained unmatched. This CDR3 has 17 residues. CDR3 amino acids: CASSLFTSRQGRGEQFF. DNA for the CDR3: TGTGCCAGCAGTTTATTTACTTCAAGACAGGGAAGGGGTGAGCAGTTCTTC.

The chain uses TRBV20-1 and TRBJ1-4; weak D call: TRBD1 (5 bases). Germline CDR1 reads DFQATT; CDR2 reads SNEGSKA (reference sequence). The CDR3 spans 13 residues. Trimming cost V 6 bases and J 10 bases, with 18 bases left between them. The CDR3 here is CSALREGVGKLFF. DNA of the CDR3: TGCAGTGCCCTCCGGGAAGGGGTGGGAAAACTGTTTTTT.

The chain uses TRBV2 and TRBJ1-1, with TRBD1 as a possible D gene (5 bases). CDR3 length: 13 residues. Looked up from germline, CDR1 is SNHLY and CDR2 is FYNNEI. V lost 6 bases and J 4 bases, leaving 12 bases between the germline ends. Here the CDR3 DNA reads TGTGCCAGCAGCCGAGGGGATTTCACTGAAGCTTTCTTT. Translation gives CASSRGDFTEAFF.

The J gene is TRBJ1-5, the V gene TRBV28, with D perhaps TRBD1 (5 bases). This CDR3 contains 12 residues. Trimming left V 6 bases short and J 11 bases short, with 14 bases between. The germline V gene encodes CDR1 MDHEN and CDR2 SYDVKM. CDR3 sequence (DNA): TGTGCCAGCAGCTTACAGCCGGGGGCCCAGCATTTT. Its translation is CASSLQPGAQHF.

This clonotype has just one count. The rearrangement uses TRBV20-1 and TRBJ1-2; D is ambiguous. Trimming cost V 5 bases and J 5 bases, with 21 bases left between them. Germline-derived CDR1 and CDR2 are DFQATT and SNEGSKA (reference sequence). This CDR3 comprises 15 residues. The CDR3 bases are TGCAGTGCTCCCCCCCGGTCCGGGGAGAGGTATGGCTACACCTTC. This encodes CSAPPRSGERYGYTF.

The chain joins TRBV30 to TRBJ2-4, with 7 bases that match TRBD2. With V trimmed by 5 bases and J by 2 bases, 18 bases remained unmatched. Germline CDR1 reads GTSNPN; CDR2 reads SVGIG (reference sequence). The CDR3 runs to 18 residues. The CDR3 DNA is TGTGCCTGGGGACCGGGACTAATTGTCTCTTCGACCAAAAACATTCAGTACTTC. Protein sequence: CAWGPGLIVSSTKNIQYF.

This clonotype was observed a few times. This rearrangement joins TRBV15 to TRBJ2-3; 7 bases line up with TRBD2. Per the germline V gene, CDR1 is LNHNV and CDR2 is YYDKDF (reference sequence). The ends lost 5 bases at V and 2 bases at J; junction bases unmatched: 10. The CDR3 is 16 residues long. The CDR3 DNA reads as TGTGCCACCAGCTCCGGGAGGACCGGTTTCACAGATACGCAGTATTTT. Its translation is CATSSGRTGFTDTQYF.

The chain combines TRBV20-1 with TRBJ2-7, with D perhaps TRBD1 or TRBD2 (6 bases each). V was cut by 0 bases and J by 1 base, with 13 bases left in between. CDR1 is DFQATT and CDR2 is SNEGSKA in the germline V gene (reference sequence). This CDR3 has 15 amino acids. CDR3 protein: CSARDSGGLSYEQYF. The CDR3 DNA follows: TGCAGTGCTAGAGATAGTGGGGGGCTTTCCTACGAGCAGTACTTC.

The V gene is TRBV20-1, the J gene TRBJ2-3; 7 nucleotides align to TRBD1. CDR3 length: 15 amino acids. J gave up 2 bases and V 3 bases, and 8 bases lay outside the gene matches. Germline V CDR1 and CDR2: DFQATT, SNEGSKA (reference sequence). The CDR3 here is CSASITGDHTDTQYF. CDR3 DNA: TGCAGTGCTAGCATCACAGGGGACCACACAGATACGCAGTATTTT.

This clonotype was recorded at least ten times. This sequence joins TRBV6-6 and TRBJ2-3; 11 bases are shared with TRBD2. This CDR3 is 18 amino acids long. J gave up 2 bases and V 2 bases, and 9 bases lay outside the gene matches. Per the germline V gene, CDR1 is MNHNY and CDR2 is SVGAGI (reference sequence). The CDR3 region has the DNA TGTGCCAGCAGTTACCCAACCGGGACTAGCGGTTACACAGATACGCAGTATTTT. Amino acids: CASSYPTGTSGYTDTQYF.

The chain links TRBV7-2 to TRBJ2-1; the D gene is possibly TRBD2 (6 bases). The V end was cut by 3 bases, the J end by 1 base, with 10 bases between. The CDR3 covers 15 residues. CDR1 and CDR2 from the germline V gene are SGHTA and FQGNSA. CDR3 sequence: CASSLMGGSYNEQFF. The CDR3 DNA sequence: TGTGCCAGCAGCTTGATGGGGGGTTCCTACAATGAGCAGTTCTTC.

In DNA form, the CDR3 reads TGTGCCAGCTCACCACGGGACCCCACAGATACGCAGTATTTT. Its protein is CASSPRDPTDTQYF. The chain uses TRBV18 and TRBJ2-3, with D perhaps TRBD1 or TRBD2 (5 bases each). CDR1 and CDR2 (germline): KGHSH, LQKENI. V lost 1 base, J lost 2 bases, and 7 bases lay in between. There are 14 residues in the CDR3.

This sequence joins TRBV4-1 and TRBJ2-1; tentative D call: TRBD2 (5 bases). This CDR3 is 17 amino acids long. In germline, CDR1 is MGHRA, CDR2 YSYEKL. The V and J ends lost 3 bases and 5 bases respectively, with 20 bases between them. In DNA, the CDR3 is TGCGCCAGCAGCCATCCCATGTCCAGCGGCAACAACAATGAGCAGTTCTTC. Encoded protein: CASSHPMSSGNNNEQFF.